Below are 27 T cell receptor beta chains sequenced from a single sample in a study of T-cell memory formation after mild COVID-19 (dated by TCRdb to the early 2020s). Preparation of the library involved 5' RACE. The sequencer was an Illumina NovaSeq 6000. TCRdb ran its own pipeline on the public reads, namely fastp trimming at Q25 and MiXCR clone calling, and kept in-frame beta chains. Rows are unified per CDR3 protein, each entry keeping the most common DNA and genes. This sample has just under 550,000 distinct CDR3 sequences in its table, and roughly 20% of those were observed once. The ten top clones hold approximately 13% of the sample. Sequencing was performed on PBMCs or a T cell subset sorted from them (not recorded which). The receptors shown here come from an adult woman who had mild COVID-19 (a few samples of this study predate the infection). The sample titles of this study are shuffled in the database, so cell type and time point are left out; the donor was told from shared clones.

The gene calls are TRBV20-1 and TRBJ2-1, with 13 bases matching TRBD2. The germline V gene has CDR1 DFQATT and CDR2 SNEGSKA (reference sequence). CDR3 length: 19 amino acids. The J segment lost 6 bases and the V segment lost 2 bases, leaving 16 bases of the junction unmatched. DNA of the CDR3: TGCAGTGCTAGACCTTTTTTTGGCCAGACTAGCGGGAGGCCCAATGAGCAGTTCTTC. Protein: CSARPFFGQTSGRPNEQFF.

CDR3 DNA sequence: TGTGCCAGCAGTTACACGACCCCACAGGGATTGTCTGGGGCCAACGTCCTGACTTTC. Translated: CASSYTTPQGLSGANVLTF. The gene calls are TRBV6-5 and TRBJ2-6; tentative D call: TRBD1 (6 bases). Looked up from germline, CDR1 is MNHEY and CDR2 is SVGAGI. The CDR3 extends over 19 amino acids. The V end lost 2 bases, the J end lost 1 base, and 18 bases lay between the germline ends.

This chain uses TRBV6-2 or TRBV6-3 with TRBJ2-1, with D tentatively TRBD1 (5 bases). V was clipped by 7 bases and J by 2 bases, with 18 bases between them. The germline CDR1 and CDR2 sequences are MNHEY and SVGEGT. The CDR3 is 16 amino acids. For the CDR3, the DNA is TGTGCCAGCACCTCCATGGGGCGTTTGACCTACAATGAGCAGTTCTTC. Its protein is CASTSMGRLTYNEQFF.

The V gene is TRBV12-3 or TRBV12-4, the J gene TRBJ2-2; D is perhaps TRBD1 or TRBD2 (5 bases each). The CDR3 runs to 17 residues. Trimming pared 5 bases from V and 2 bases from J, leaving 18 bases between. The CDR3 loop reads CASSIRHGTVNTGELFF. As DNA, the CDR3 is TGTGCCAGCAGTATTCGACACGGGACGGTCAACACCGGGGAGCTGTTTTTT.

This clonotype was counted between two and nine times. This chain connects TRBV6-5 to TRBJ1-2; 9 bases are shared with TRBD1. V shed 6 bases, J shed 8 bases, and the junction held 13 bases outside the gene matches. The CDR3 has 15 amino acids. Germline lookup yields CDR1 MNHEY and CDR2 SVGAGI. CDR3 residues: CASSSDRGGYGGYTF. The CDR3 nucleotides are TGTGCCAGCAGCTCGGACAGGGGAGGTTACGGAGGCTACACCTTC.

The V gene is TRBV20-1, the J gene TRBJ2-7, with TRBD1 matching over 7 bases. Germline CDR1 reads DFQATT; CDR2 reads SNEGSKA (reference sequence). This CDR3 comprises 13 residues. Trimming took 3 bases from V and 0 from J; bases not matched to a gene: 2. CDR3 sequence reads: CSASGQVSYEQYF. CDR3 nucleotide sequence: TGCAGTGCTAGCGGACAGGTCTCCTACGAGCAGTACTTC.

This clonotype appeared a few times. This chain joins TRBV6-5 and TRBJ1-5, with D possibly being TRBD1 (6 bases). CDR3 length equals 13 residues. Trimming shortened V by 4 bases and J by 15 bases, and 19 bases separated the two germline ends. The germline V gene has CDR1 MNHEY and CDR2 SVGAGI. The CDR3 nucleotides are TGTGCCAGCAGTTCCCTCCCGAACAGGGCCTGGCATTTT. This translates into CASSSLPNRAWHF.

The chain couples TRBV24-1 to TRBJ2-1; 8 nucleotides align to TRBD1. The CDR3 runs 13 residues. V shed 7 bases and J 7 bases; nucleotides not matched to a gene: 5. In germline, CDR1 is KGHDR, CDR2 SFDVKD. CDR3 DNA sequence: TGTGCCACCAGGGCAGGGGGCGAGAATGAGCAGTTCTTC. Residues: CATRAGGENEQFF.

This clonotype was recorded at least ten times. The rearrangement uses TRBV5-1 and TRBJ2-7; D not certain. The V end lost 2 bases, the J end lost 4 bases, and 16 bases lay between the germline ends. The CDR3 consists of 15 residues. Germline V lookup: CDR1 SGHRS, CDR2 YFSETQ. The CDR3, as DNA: TGCGCCAGCAGCTTAGACGGACGGGCCTGGTACGAGCAGTACTTC. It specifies CASSLDGRAWYEQYF.

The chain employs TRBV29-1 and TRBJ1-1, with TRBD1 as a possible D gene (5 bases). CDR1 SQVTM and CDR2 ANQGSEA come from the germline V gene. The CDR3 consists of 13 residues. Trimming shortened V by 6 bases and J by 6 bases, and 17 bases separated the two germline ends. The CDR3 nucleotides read TGCAGCGTCCTTTCGGGGACGACCCCTGAAGCTTTCTTT. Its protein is CSVLSGTTPEAFF. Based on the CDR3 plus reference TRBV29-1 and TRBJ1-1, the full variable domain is SAVISQKPSRDICQRGTSLTIQCQVDSQVTMMFWYRQQPGQSLTLIATANQGSEATYESGFVIDKFPISRPNLTFSTLTVSNMSPEDSSIYLCSVLSGTTPEAFFGQGTRLTVV.

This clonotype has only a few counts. Here the CDR3 DNA reads TGTGCCAGCAGTGGCTGGGTCGCAGATACGCAGTATTTT. Its protein product is CASSGWVADTQYF. J is TRBJ2-3 and V is TRBV25-1; D ambiguous. This CDR3 is 13 amino acids long. V lost 4 bases, J lost 4 bases, and 9 bases lay in between. Germline V lookup: CDR1 MGHDK, CDR2 SYGVNS.

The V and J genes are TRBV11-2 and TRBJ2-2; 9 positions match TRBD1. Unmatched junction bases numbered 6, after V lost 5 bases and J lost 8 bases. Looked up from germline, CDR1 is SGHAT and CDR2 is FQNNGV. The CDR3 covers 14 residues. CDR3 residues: CASSPGQGFGELFF. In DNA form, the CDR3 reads TGTGCCAGCAGCCCGGGACAGGGTTTTGGGGAGCTGTTTTTT.

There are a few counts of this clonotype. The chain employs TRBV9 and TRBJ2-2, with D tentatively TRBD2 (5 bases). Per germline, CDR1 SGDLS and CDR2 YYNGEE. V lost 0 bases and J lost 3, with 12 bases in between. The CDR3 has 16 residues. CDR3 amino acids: CASSVAYGEYTGELFF. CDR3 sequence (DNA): TGTGCCAGCAGCGTAGCATATGGGGAGTACACCGGGGAGCTGTTTTTT.

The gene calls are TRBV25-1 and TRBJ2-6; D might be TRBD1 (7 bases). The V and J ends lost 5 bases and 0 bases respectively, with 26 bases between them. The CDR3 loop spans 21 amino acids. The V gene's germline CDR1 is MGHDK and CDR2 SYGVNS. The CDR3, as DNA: TGTGCCAGCAGTCCCAGGGGGGAACTCGGACACCGAACCTCTGGGGCCAACGTCCTGACTTTC. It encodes CASSPRGELGHRTSGANVLTF. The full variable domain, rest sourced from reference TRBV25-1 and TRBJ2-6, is EADIYQTPRYLVIGTGKKITLECSQTMGHDKMYWYQQDPGMELHLIHYSYGVNSTEKGDLSSESTVSRIRTEHFPLTLESARPSHTSQYLCASSPRGELGHRTSGANVLTFGAGSRLTVL.

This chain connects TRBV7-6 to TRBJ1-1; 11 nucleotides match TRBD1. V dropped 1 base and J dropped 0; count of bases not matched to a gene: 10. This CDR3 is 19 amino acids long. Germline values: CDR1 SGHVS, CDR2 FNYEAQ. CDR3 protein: CASSLEPGQGAYMNTEAFF. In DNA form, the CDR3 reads TGTGCCAGCAGCTTAGAGCCCGGACAGGGGGCGTACATGAACACTGAAGCTTTCTTT.

CDR3 amino acids: CASSPGDSRYEQYF. The DNA for the CDR3 is TGTGCCAGCAGCCCAGGGGACAGCCGCTACGAGCAGTACTTC. The chain is built from TRBV3-1 and TRBJ2-7; TRBD1 aligns across 7 bases. The germline V gene encodes CDR1 LGHDT and CDR2 YNNKEL (reference sequence). The CDR3 contains 14 residues. Trimming removed 4 bases from V and 3 bases from J; junction bases left unmatched: 6.

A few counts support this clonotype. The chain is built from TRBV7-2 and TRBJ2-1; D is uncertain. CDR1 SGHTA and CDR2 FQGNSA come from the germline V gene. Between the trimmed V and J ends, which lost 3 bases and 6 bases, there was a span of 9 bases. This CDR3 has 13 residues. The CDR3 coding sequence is TGTGCCAGCAGCTTTTCACCCGTCAATGAGCAGTTCTTC. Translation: CASSFSPVNEQFF.

CDR3 nucleotide sequence: TGCAGTGCTAGACCTGGGCGTTCGTACAATGAGCAGTTCTTC. Translating it yields CSARPGRSYNEQFF. V usage is TRBV20-1 and J usage is TRBJ2-1; D is unresolved. The CDR3 is 14 amino acids. Trimming removed 2 bases from V and 4 bases from J, with 12 bases in between. The V gene's germline CDR1 is DFQATT and CDR2 SNEGSKA (reference sequence).

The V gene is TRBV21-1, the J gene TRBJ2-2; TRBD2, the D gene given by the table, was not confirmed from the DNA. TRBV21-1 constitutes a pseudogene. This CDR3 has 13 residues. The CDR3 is CPPGLANTGELFF. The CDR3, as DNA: TGTCCTCCGGGACTAGCCAACACCGGGGAGCTGTTTTTT.

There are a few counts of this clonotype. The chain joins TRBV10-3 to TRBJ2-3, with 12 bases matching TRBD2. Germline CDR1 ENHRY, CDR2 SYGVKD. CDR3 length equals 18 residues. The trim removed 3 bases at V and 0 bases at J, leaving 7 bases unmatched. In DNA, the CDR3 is TGTGCCATCAGTGATCCCCTAGCGGGAGGGTCTAGCACAGATACGCAGTATTTT. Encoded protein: CAISDPLAGGSSTDTQYF.

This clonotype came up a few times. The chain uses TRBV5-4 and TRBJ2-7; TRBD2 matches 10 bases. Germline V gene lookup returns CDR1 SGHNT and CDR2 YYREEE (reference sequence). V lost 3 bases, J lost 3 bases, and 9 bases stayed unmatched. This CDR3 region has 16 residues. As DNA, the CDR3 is TGTGCCAGCAGCTCGAGGACTAGCGGAAAGATCTACGAGCAGTACTTC. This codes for CASSSRTSGKIYEQYF.

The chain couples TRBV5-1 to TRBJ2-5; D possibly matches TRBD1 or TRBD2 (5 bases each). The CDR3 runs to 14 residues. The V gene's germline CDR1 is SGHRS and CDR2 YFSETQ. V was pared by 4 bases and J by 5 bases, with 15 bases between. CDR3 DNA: TGCGCCAGCAGCCAGCCCGGGGCACAGGAGACCCAGTACTTC. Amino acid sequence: CASSQPGAQETQYF.

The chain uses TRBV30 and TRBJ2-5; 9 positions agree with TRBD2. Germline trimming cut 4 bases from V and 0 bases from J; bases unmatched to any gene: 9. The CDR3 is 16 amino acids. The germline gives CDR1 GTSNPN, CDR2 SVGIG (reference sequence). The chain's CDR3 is CAWTSGDAGDQETQYF. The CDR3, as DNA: TGTGCCTGGACTAGCGGGGATGCGGGGGACCAAGAGACCCAGTACTTC.

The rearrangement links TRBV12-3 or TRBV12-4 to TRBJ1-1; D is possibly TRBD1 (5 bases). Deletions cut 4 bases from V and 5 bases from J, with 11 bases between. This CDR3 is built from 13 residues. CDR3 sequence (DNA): TGTGCCAGCAGTTCTCAGGGAAAAACTGAAGCTTTCTTT. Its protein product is CASSSQGKTEAFF.

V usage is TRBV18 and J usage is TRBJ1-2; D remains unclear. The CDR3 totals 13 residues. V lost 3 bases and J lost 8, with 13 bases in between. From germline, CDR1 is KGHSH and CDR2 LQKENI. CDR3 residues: CASSPVRMWGYTF. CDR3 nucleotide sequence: TGTGCCAGCTCACCGGTCCGGATGTGGGGCTACACCTTC.

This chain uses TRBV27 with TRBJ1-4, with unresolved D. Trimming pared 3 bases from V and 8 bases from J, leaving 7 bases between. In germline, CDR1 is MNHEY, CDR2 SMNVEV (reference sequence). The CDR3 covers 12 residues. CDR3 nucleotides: TGTGCCAGCAGTTTCCTGGGGGAAAAACTGTTTTTT. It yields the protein CASSFLGEKLFF. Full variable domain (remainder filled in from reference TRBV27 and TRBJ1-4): EAQVTQNPRYLITVTGKKLTVTCSQNMNHEYMSWYRQDPGLGLRQIYYSMNVEVTDKGDVPEGYKVSRKEKRNFPLILESPSPNQTSLYFCASSFLGEKLFFGSGTQLSVL.

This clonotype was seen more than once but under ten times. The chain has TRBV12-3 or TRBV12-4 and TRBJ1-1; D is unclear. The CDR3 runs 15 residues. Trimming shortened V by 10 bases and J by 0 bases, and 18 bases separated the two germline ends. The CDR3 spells CATTKTGLLNTEAFF. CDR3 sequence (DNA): TGTGCCACCACGAAGACCGGACTATTGAACACTGAAGCTTTCTTT.